This T cell receptor beta chain stems from a study of blood T cells in healthy people across ages. The CDR3 consists of 15 residues. The germline V and J ends were trimmed by 0 bases and 8 bases, with 13 bases remaining between them. Germline V gives CDR1 MNHEY, CDR2 SVGAGI. Together with a sample-barcoded 5' primer, a J-beta primer mix was included in a second PCR lasting roughly 6 to 12 cycles. TCRdb re-called the 5' RACE reads through MiXCR, storing one row per CDR3 protein. The table records just under 900,000 distinct CDR3 sequences, 29% of them present only once. The rearrangement links TRBV6-5 to TRBJ2-2, with TRBD2 as a possible D gene (6 bases). The source is an elderly woman in good health. Sequenced sample: blood. CDR3 residues: CASSYSPGTGGELFF. The CDR3 nucleotides read TGTGCCAGCAGTTACTCTCCAGGGACTGGAGGGGAGCTGTTTTTT.